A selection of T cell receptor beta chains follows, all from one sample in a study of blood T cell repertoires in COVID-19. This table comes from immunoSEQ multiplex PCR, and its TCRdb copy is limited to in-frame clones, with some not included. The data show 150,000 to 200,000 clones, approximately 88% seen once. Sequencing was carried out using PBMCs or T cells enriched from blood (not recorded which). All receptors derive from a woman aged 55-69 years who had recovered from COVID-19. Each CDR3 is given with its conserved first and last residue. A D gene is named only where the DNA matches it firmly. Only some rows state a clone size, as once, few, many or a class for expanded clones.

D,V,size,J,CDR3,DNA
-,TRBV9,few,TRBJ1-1,CASSPQGAEAFF,TGTGCCAGCAGCCCCCAGGGCGCTGAAGCTTTCTTT
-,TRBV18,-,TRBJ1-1,CASSPRDRRTEAFF,TGTGCCAGCTCACCACGAGACAGGAGAACTGAAGCTTTCTTT
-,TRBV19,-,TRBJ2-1,CASNSPRYGYNEQFF,TGTGCCAGTAATTCACCAAGGTACGGGTACAATGAGCAGTTCTTC
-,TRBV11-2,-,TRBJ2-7,CASSLAGTYEQYF,TGTGCCAGCAGCTTAGCAGGGACCTACGAGCAGTACTTC
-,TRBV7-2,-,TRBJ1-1,CASSLYYGVEAFF,TGTGCCAGCAGCTTATATTACGGGGTAGAAGCTTTCTTT
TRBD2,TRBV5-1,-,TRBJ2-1,CASSYMGVAGVYNEQFF,TGCGCCAGCAGCTATATGGGAGTAGCGGGGGTTTACAATGAGCAGTTCTTC
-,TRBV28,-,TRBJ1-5,CASSLRENLNQPQHF,TGTGCCAGCAGTTTGCGGGAAAACCTCAATCAGCCCCAGCATTTT
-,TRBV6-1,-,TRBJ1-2,CASSERPLGYGYTF,TGTGCCAGCAGTGAACGGCCCCTAGGCTATGGCTACACCTTC
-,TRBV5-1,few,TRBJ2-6,CASSTAYRDGANVLTF,TGCGCCAGCAGCACCGCCTACAGGGACGGGGCCAACGTCCTGACTTTC
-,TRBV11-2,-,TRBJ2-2,CASIISQGNTGELFF,TGTGCCAGCATCATCAGCCAGGGTAACACCGGGGAGCTGTTTTTT
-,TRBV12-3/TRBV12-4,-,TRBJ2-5,CASSRQAQETQYF,TGTGCCAGCAGCCGACAGGCCCAAGAGACCCAGTACTTC
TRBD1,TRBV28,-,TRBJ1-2,CASRGTGGLGGYTF,TGTGCCAGCAGGGGCACAGGGGGACTGGGTGGCTACACCTTC
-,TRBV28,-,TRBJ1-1,CATFLLTGNTEAFF,TGTGCCACCTTTCTTCTAACAGGGAACACTGAAGCTTTCTTT
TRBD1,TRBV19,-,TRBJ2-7,CASSPKEATGGSYEQYF,TGTGCCAGTAGTCCTAAGGAGGCGACAGGGGGTAGCTACGAGCAGTACTTC
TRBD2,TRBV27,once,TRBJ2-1,CASSLLGSGIYNEQFF,TGTGCCAGCAGTTTATTGGGTAGCGGGATTTACAATGAGCAGTTCTTC
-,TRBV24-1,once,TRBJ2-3,CATSDPTSDTQYF,TGTGCCACCAGTGACCCTACCTCAGATACGCAGTATTTT